The next 30 T cell receptor beta chains were all read from a single sample in a study of CD8+ T cells in alopecia areata. Sequencing templates came from extracted RNA that was reverse transcribed into cDNA. Profiling relied on immunoSEQ multiplex PCR, and the TCRdb table lists in-frame clones only, not all of them. The table lists about 120,000 clones, with no singletons. The material sequenced was lesional skin. Source of these receptors: a C3H/HeJ mouse with alopecia areata. Mouse strain MHC haplotype: H2-k.

This clone showed up just a few times. Gene names are the mouse ones. The read is 4 residues too short to cover the CDR3 end, so that end is filled in from the germline J gene. V and J are TRBV1 and TRBJ2-3, with D unclear. CDR3 length: 16 amino acids. Trimming removed 0 bases at V and 0 bases at J, with 10 bases between. The V gene's germline CDR1 is NSQYPW and CDR2 LRSPGD (reference sequence). CDR3 DNA (partial): TGCACCTGCAGTGCAGATCCTCCCACTAGTGCAGAA. Its protein is CTCSADPPTSAE. The full-length CDR3 reads as CTCSADPPTSAETLYF.

As to this clone: Gene names and germline match the mouse. Read data end 4 residues before the CDR3 end; the end is taken from the germline J gene. The chain is built from TRBV13-3 and TRBJ2-3, with D possibly TRBD2 on 5 matching bases. This CDR3 comprises 14 residues. Looked up from germline, CDR1 is NNHDY and CDR2 is SYVADS. Between the trimmed V and J ends, which lost 5 bases and 0 bases, there was a span of 10 bases. The DNA read from the CDR3 is TGTGCCAGCAGGGACTCCACTAGTGCAGAA. Protein product: CASRDSTSAE. The full CDR3 protein reads CASRDSTSAETLYF.

This clone was recorded a few times. These gene names are mouse names. Read coverage stops 4 residues before the CDR3 terminus; the germline J gene supplies the remainder. This chain joins TRBV1 and TRBJ2-5, with a possible D match to TRBD2 (7 bases). CDR1 NSQYPW and CDR2 LRSPGD come from the germline V gene (reference sequence). Trimming left V 2 bases short and J 0 bases short, with 9 bases between. CDR3 length: 15 residues. The CDR3 reads CTCSARGANQDTQYF. The part of the CDR3 DNA that was read is TGCACCTGCAGTGCACGGGGGGCTAACCAAGAC.

This clone has just a few counts. These gene names are mouse names. The CDR3 extends 4 residues past the end of the read, so its final part is completed from the germline J gene. The V gene is TRBV19, the J gene TRBJ2-1; TRBD1 aligns across 10 bases. After removal of 4 bases from V and 0 bases from J, the junction contained 4 bases not matched to a gene. Germline V gives CDR1 FNHDT, CDR2 SITEND (reference sequence). The CDR3 totals 16 residues. CDR3: CASSPTGGGNYAEQFF. CDR3 DNA, as far as it was read: TGTGCCAGCAGTCCGACAGGGGGCGGTAACTATGCT.

In this sample, this clone turned up a few times. Each gene name is a mouse one. CDR3 region: CASRPTGRQNTLYF. The sequenced CDR3 bases are TGTGCCAGCAGACCTACAGGGCGTCAAAAC. The V gene is TRBV19, the J gene TRBJ2-4; D is possibly TRBD1 (6 bases). Read coverage stops 4 residues before the CDR3 terminus; the germline J gene supplies the remainder. Trimming pared 5 bases from V and 1 base from J, leaving 11 bases between. CDR3 length equals 14 residues. CDR1 is FNHDT and CDR2 is SITEND in the germline V gene (reference sequence).

In its sample, this clone was seen a few times. Mouse gene names apply. The read ends 4 residues early relative to the CDR3; the germline J gene fills the gap. The chain couples TRBV19 to TRBJ2-3, with D tentatively TRBD2 (5 bases). This CDR3 spans 15 amino acids. The ends were cut back, 2 bases at V and 0 bases at J, with 10 bases in the middle. In germline, CDR1 is FNHDT, CDR2 SITEND (reference sequence). The CDR3 region is CASSIWDLSAETLYF. The CDR3 bases that were read are TGTGCCAGCAGTATCTGGGATTTGAGTGCAGAA.

Remarks on this clone: Gene names and germline refer to mouse. The read is 4 residues too short to cover the CDR3 end, so that end is filled in from the germline J gene. The chain carries TRBV19 and TRBJ1-1; 7 bases agree with TRBD1. Germline V lookup: CDR1 FNHDT, CDR2 SITEND (reference sequence). The CDR3 is 13 residues long. The sequenced part of the CDR3 DNA is TGTGCCAGCAGTCCCGGGACAGTGGCA. The encoded protein is CASSPGTVA. The whole CDR3 sequence is CASSPGTVAEVFF.

This clone was counted between two and nine times. Gene names are mouse gene names. CDR3 sequence: CASSDPGEGERLFF. Partial CDR3 DNA: TGTGCCAGCAGTGATCCAGGGGAGGGCGAA. J is TRBJ1-4 and V is TRBV13-3, with a possible D match to TRBD1 (6 bases). Read data end 4 residues before the CDR3 end; the end is taken from the germline J gene. The CDR3 is 14 amino acids. CDR1 is NNHDY, CDR2 SYVADS, per germline.

This clone was recorded a few times. A mismatch at residue 12 separates the TCRdb protein from the translated DNA, so the protein presented here was translated from the DNA. Mouse names are used for the genes. The covered CDR3 bases are TGTGCCAGCAGAGCCTCCGACAGCTATAATTCGCCC. Translating it yields CASRASDSYNSP. The entire CDR3 reads CASRASDSYNSPLYF. The chain recombines TRBV13-3 with TRBJ1-6; tentative D call: TRBD1 (5 bases). The missing CDR3 end, 3 residues past where the read stops, is filled in from the germline J gene. TRBJ1-6 is designated an ORF whose function remains uncertain. Per the germline V gene, CDR1 is NNHDY and CDR2 is SYVADS. Trimming removed 5 bases at V and 3 bases at J, with 12 bases between. This CDR3 contains 15 residues.

A few counts support this clone. Gene names follow the mouse nomenclature. The read is 4 residues too short to cover the CDR3 end, so that end is filled in from the germline J gene. The chain carries TRBV31 and TRBJ2-5; 10 nucleotides align to TRBD2. V lost 0 bases, J lost 1 base, and 1 base stayed unmatched. The germline V gene has CDR1 GKSSPN and CDR2 SITVG. The CDR3 totals 15 residues. The chain's CDR3 is CAWSLDWGDQDTQYF. The sequenced CDR3 bases are TGTGCCTGGAGTCTCGACTGGGGGGACCAAGAC.

Turning to this clone: Gene and germline names: mouse. The CDR3 spells CASLGTGGQDTQYF. The covered CDR3 bases are TGTGCCAGCCTCGGGACTGGGGGACAAGAC. The rearrangement uses TRBV13-3 and TRBJ2-5; 11 bases fit TRBD2. The read terminates 4 residues before the CDR3 end, so the remaining end is supplied by the germline J gene. The CDR3 contains 14 residues. V lost 7 bases, J lost 3 bases, and 4 bases stayed unmatched. Germline V gene data show CDR1 as NNHDY and CDR2 as SYVADS.

Turning to this clone: The DNA translation disagrees with the TCRdb protein at residue 12, so the protein in this description comes from the DNA. Each gene name is a mouse one. The read stops 3 residues short of the end of the CDR3; the missing end is completed from the germline J gene. The chain uses TRBV13-3 and TRBJ1-3; 7 nucleotides agree with TRBD1. Germline V lookup: CDR1 NNHDY, CDR2 SYVADS. V was clipped by 7 bases and J by 0 bases; unmatched bases: 7. This CDR3 is built from 15 residues. The part of the CDR3 DNA that was read is TGTGCCAGCGAAGGGACAGAAAATTCTGGAAATACG. This gives the protein CASEGTENSGNT. The full CDR3 sequence reads CASEGTENSGNTLYF.

This clone was seen at least ten times. Gene and germline names: mouse. The CDR3 extends 4 residues past the end of the read, so its final part is completed from the germline J gene. The chain employs TRBV19 and TRBJ2-3, with 9 bases that match TRBD1. The CDR3 has 16 residues. From germline, CDR1 is FNHDT and CDR2 SITEND (reference sequence). V lost 2 bases, J lost 0 bases, and 4 bases stayed unmatched. CDR3 DNA, as far as it was read: TGTGCCAGCAGTATCGGGACAGGGACTAGTGCAGAA. Protein sequence: CASSIGTGTSAE. The full CDR3 protein is CASSIGTGTSAETLYF.

Turning to this clone: At one of its ends the junction is not consistent with the germline gene, which may arise from a read error. The germline and genes are mouse ones. The read finishes 4 residues shy of the CDR3 end, and the germline J gene is used to complete it. The chain couples TRBV19 to TRBJ1-4; D is perhaps TRBD1 (6 bases). Germline V gene sequence: CDR1 FNHDT, CDR2 SITEND (reference sequence). This CDR3 is 14 amino acids long. The CDR3 DNA, read in part, is TGTGCCCGCAGGCCGGGACAATCCAACGAA. This sequence encodes CARRPGQSNE. The CDR3 in full is CARRPGQSNERLFF.

This clone came up a few times. Gene labels here are mouse ones. The CDR3 extends 4 residues past the end of the read, so its final part is completed from the germline J gene. The chain recombines TRBV17 with TRBJ2-5, with 9 nucleotides matching TRBD1. The germline CDR1 and CDR2 sequences are MNHDT and YYDKIL. This CDR3 has 15 amino acids. This CDR3 reads CASSPRDRAGDTQYF. CDR3 bases read: TGTGCTAGCAGTCCCCGGGACAGGGCGGGAGAC.

This clone was seen a handful of times. The protein given in TCRdb and the translation of the DNA differ at residue 15, and the sequence presented here derives from the DNA. Genes and germline come from the mouse. The CDR3 end is not reached by the read, which stops 3 residues before it; the germline J gene fills it in. This chain connects TRBV1 to TRBJ1-3, with D possibly TRBD1 on 6 matching bases. Germline CDR1 and CDR2: NSQYPW and LRSPGD (reference sequence). This CDR3 region has 18 residues. Trimming removed 0 bases at V and 0 bases at J, with 15 bases between. CDR3 DNA (partial): TGCACCTGCAGTGCAGATGTGTGGGACAAACATTCTGGAAATACG. Translation gives CTCSADVWDKHSGNT. From start to end, the CDR3 is CTCSADVWDKHSGNTLYF.

This clone has just a few counts. The protein given in TCRdb and the translation of the DNA differ at residue 9, and the sequence presented here derives from the DNA. Mouse germline and gene names are used. The DNA ends 3 residues before the CDR3 does, and the rest of the CDR3 is filled in from the germline J gene. The V gene is TRBV19, the J gene TRBJ1-6; tentatively, D is TRBD1 (6 bases). Being an ORF, TRBJ1-6 has a function that is uncertain. Between the trimmed V and J ends, which lost 5 bases and 10 bases, there was a span of 10 bases. Germline CDR1 is FNHDT and CDR2 is SITEND (reference sequence). CDR3 length: 12 residues. The sequenced part of the CDR3 DNA is TGTGCCAGCAGCACAGGGAGCTCGCCC. It codes for CASSTGSSP. The full CDR3 reads CASSTGSSPLYF.

This clone was observed a few times. Gene names and germline match the mouse. The DNA read from the CDR3 is TGTGCCAGCGGTGATGATCCTGGCTCCTAT. It translates to CASGDDPGSY. The whole CDR3 protein is CASGDDPGSYEQYF. The chain has TRBV13-2 and TRBJ2-7; D not certain. The read halts 4 residues ahead of the CDR3 end, with the missing end drawn from the germline J gene. V was cut by 0 bases and J by 0 bases, with 7 bases left in between. The CDR3 is 14 amino acids. Germline V gives CDR1 NNHNN, CDR2 SYGAGS (reference sequence).

Note on this clone: Each gene name is a mouse one. The read stops 4 residues short of the end of the CDR3; the missing end is completed from the germline J gene. The gene calls are TRBV1 and TRBJ2-3, with 10 bases fitting TRBD2. The trim removed 5 bases at V and 1 base at J, leaving 6 bases unmatched. The germline V gene encodes CDR1 NSQYPW and CDR2 LRSPGD (reference sequence). The CDR3 spans 16 residues. The CDR3 spells CTCSPRLGGGAETLYF. The covered CDR3 bases are TGCACCTGCAGTCCCCGACTGGGGGGTGGTGCAGAA.

This clone was counted many times. Mouse germline and gene names are used. Partial CDR3 DNA: TGTGCCAGCAGTGATGCCAGGGACAGGGGGCAAGCAGAA. It is translated as CASSDARDRGQAE. The whole CDR3 region reads CASSDARDRGQAETLYF. V gene TRBV13-3 combines with J gene TRBJ2-3; 12 nucleotides match TRBD1. The CDR3 end lies 4 residues beyond the end of the read and is filled in from the germline J gene. The V segment lost 0 bases and the J segment 3 bases; nucleotides outside the gene matches: 5. CDR1 and CDR2 (germline): NNHDY, SYVADS. The CDR3 sequence is 17 residues long.

This clone was counted only a few times. Gene names refer to mouse genes. The read gets to within 4 residues of the CDR3 end, and the germline J gene fills in the rest. The chain employs TRBV13-3 and TRBJ2-5; tentatively, D is TRBD2 (6 bases). Germline V gene sequence: CDR1 NNHDY, CDR2 SYVADS. The CDR3 extends over 15 amino acids. Between the trimmed V and J ends, which lost 0 bases and 3 bases, there was a span of 11 bases. The sequenced part of the CDR3 DNA is TGTGCCAGCAGTGATGGGGGGGAGGATCAAGAC. Residues: CASSDGGEDQD. The full CDR3 protein is CASSDGGEDQDTQYF.

With regard to this clone: Mouse gene names and germline throughout. The read halts 4 residues ahead of the CDR3 end, with the missing end drawn from the germline J gene. V usage is TRBV17 and J usage is TRBJ1-2; no firm D call. CDR3 length: 12 residues. Germline CDR1 and CDR2: MNHDT and YYDKIL. Deletions cut 5 bases from V and 0 bases from J, with 4 bases between. The CDR3 loop reads CASSSTNSDYTF. CDR3 DNA (partial): TGTGCTAGCAGTTCAACAAACTCC. The whole variable domain, remainder taken from reference TRBV17 and TRBJ1-2, is DTTVKQNPRYKLARVGKPVNLICSQTMNHDTMYWYQKKPNQAPKLLLFYYDKILNREADTFEKFQSSRPNNSFCSLYIGSAGLEYSAMYLCASSSTNSDYTFGSGTRLLVI.

This clone was counted at least ten times. At residue 13, the translated DNA and the protein in TCRdb do not agree; the protein given here is derived from the DNA. Gene names follow the mouse nomenclature. The read terminates 3 residues before the CDR3 end, so the remaining end is supplied by the germline J gene. The rearrangement uses TRBV13-3 and TRBJ1-6; 11 bases agree with TRBD1. TRBJ1-6 is designated an ORF whose function remains uncertain. Germline values: CDR1 NNHDY, CDR2 SYVADS. CDR3 length equals 16 residues. J gave up 7 bases and V 2 bases, and 5 bases lay outside the gene matches. CDR3 DNA, as far as it was read: TGTGCCAGCAGTGACGCGGACAGGGGGCGAAATTCGCCC. Translated, it gives CASSDADRGRNSP. The complete CDR3 protein is CASSDADRGRNSPLYF.

On this clone itself: Gene names are mouse gene names. The read ends 4 residues before the CDR3 terminus; that terminus is restored from the germline J gene. The chain is built from TRBV13-3 and TRBJ2-5; 11 nucleotides match TRBD2. J was trimmed by 0 bases and V by 2 bases; bases with no gene match: 5. CDR3 length: 17 residues. Per the germline V gene, CDR1 is NNHDY and CDR2 is SYVADS. CDR3 sequence: CASSDPGLGVNQDTQYF. CDR3 DNA (partial): TGTGCCAGCAGTGACCCGGGACTGGGGGTTAACCAAGAC.

Concerning this clone: TCRdb's protein does not match the DNA translation at residue 12; the protein provided is translated from the DNA. Gene names refer to mouse genes. The read finishes 3 residues shy of the CDR3 end, and the germline J gene is used to complete it. This chain joins TRBV13-3 and TRBJ1-3; D remains unclear. The CDR3 is 15 amino acids. V lost 5 bases to trimming and J lost 0 bases, with 12 bases between them. From germline, CDR1 is NNHDY and CDR2 SYVADS. The sequenced part of the CDR3 DNA is TGTGCCAGCAGAGCTGGCCCCCCTTCTGGAAATACG. It yields the protein CASRAGPPSGNT. The whole CDR3 protein reads CASRAGPPSGNTLYF.

Concerning this clone itself: Any gene name here is a mouse gene name. Read data end 4 residues before the CDR3 end; the end is taken from the germline J gene. The gene calls are TRBV13-3 and TRBJ2-1, with D maybe TRBD1 (6 bases). The CDR3 runs to 12 residues. Germline V CDR1 and CDR2: NNHDY, SYVADS. CDR3 amino acids: CASSAQGPEQFF. The part of the CDR3 DNA that was read is TGTGCCAGCAGTGCCCAGGGGCCT.

Comment on this clone: Gene names refer to mouse genes. Coverage ceases 4 residues before the CDR3 finishes, and the germline J gene fills in the end. The chain uses TRBV17 and TRBJ2-3; 9 bases agree with TRBD2. In germline, CDR1 is MNHDT, CDR2 YYDKIL. Trimming took 0 bases from V and 0 from J; bases not matched to a gene: 4. The CDR3 totals 17 residues. CDR3 bases read: TGTGCTAGCAGTAGAGAACTGGGGGGTACTAGTGCAGAA. Translating gives CASSRELGGTSAE. The whole CDR3 protein reads CASSRELGGTSAETLYF. The complete variable domain, with remaining parts taken from reference TRBV17 and TRBJ2-3, reads DTTVKQNPRYKLARVGKPVNLICSQTMNHDTMYWYQKKPNQAPKLLLFYYDKILNREADTFEKFQSSRPNNSFCSLYIGSAGLEYSAMYLCASSRELGGTSAETLYFGSGTRLTVL.

Comments on this clone: The gene names given are mouse names. The sequence runs out 4 residues before the end of the CDR3; the remainder is reconstructed from the germline J gene. The chain employs TRBV13-3 and TRBJ2-1; D gene uncertain. Looked up from germline, CDR1 is NNHDY and CDR2 is SYVADS. V was clipped by 5 bases and J by 2 bases, with 8 bases between them. The CDR3 length is 13 residues. The CDR3 sequence is CASSRQDYAEQFF. The sequenced part of the CDR3 DNA is TGTGCCAGCAGCAGACAAGACTATGCT.

This clone turned up a few times. Gene names refer to mouse genes. The read ends 4 residues before the CDR3 terminus; that terminus is restored from the germline J gene. The chain combines TRBV13-3 with TRBJ2-4; TRBD1 matches 10 bases. This CDR3 contains 15 residues. Germline CDR1 NNHDY, CDR2 SYVADS. CDR3 DNA, as far as it was read: TGTGCCAGCAGTGATATCGGGACAGGGGAAAAC. Amino acids: CASSDIGTGEN. The whole CDR3 sequence reads CASSDIGTGENTLYF.

About this clone: Gene names refer to mouse genes. Read data end 4 residues before the CDR3 end; the end is taken from the germline J gene. The V gene is TRBV13-3, the J gene TRBJ2-2; 8 bases align to TRBD2. CDR1 is NNHDY and CDR2 is SYVADS in the germline V gene. This CDR3 is built from 16 residues. The V and J ends lost 2 bases and 2 bases, in that order; junction bases with no gene match: 5. CDR3 bases read: TGTGCCAGCAGTGAAGGACTGGGAAAGAACACCGGG. Residues: CASSEGLGKNTG. The whole CDR3 protein reads CASSEGLGKNTGQLYF.